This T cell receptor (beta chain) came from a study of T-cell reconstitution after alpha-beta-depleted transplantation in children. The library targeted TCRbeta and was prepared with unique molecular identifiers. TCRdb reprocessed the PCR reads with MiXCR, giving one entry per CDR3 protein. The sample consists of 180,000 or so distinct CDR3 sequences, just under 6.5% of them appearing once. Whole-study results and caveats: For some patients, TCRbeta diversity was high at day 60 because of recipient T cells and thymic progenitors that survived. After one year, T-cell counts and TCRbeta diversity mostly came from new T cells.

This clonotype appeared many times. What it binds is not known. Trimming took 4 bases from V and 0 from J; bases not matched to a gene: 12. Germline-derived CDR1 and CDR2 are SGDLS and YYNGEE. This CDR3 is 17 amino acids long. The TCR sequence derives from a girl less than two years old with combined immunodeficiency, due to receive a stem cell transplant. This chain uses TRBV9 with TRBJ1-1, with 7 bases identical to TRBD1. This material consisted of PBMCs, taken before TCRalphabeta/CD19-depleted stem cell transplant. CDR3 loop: CASSPAGQIYMNTEAFF. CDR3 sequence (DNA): TGTGCCAGCAGCCCGGCGGGACAGATATACATGAACACTGAAGCTTTCTTT.